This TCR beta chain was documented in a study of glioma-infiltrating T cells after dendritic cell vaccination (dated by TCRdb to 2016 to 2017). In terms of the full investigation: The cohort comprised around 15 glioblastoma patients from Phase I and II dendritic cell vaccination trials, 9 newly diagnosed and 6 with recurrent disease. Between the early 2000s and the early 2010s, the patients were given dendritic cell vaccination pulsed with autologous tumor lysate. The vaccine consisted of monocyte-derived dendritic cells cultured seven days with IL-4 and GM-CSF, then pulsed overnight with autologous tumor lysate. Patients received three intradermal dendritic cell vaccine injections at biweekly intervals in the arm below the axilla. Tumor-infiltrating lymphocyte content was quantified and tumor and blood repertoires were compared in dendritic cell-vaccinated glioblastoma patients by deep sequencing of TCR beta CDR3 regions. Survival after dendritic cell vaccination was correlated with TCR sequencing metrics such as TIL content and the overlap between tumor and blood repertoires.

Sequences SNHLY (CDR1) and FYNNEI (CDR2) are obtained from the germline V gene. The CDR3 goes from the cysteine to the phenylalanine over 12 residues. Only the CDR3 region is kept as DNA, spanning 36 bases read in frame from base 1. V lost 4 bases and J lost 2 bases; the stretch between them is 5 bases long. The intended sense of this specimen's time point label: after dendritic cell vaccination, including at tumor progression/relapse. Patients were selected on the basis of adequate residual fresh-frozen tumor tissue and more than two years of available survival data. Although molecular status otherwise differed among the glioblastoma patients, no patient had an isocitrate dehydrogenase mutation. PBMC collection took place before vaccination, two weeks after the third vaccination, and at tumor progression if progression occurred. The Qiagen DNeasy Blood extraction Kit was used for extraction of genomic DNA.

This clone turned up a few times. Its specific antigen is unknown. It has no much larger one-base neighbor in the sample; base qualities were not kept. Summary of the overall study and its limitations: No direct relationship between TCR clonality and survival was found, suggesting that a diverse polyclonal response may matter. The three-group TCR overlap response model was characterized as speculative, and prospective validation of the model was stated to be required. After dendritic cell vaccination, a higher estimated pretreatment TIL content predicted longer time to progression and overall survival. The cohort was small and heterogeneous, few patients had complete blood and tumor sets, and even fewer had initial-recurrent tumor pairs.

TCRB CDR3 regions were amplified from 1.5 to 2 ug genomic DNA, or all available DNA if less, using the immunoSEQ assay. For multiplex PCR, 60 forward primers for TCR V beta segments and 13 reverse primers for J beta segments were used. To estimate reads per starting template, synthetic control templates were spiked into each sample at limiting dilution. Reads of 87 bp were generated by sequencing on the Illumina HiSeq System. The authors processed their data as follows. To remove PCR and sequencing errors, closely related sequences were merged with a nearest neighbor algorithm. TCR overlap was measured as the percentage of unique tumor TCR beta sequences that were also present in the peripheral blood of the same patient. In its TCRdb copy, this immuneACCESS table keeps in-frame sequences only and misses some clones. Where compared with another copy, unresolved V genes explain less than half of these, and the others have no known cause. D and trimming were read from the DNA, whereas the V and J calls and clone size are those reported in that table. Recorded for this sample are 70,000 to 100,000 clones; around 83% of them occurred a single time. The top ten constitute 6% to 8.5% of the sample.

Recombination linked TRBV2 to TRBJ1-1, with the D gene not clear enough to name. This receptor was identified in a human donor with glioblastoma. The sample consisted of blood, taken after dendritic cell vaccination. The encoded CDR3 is CASSAFNTEAFF. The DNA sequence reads TGTGCCAGCAGTGCTTTTAACACTGAAGCTTTCTTT.